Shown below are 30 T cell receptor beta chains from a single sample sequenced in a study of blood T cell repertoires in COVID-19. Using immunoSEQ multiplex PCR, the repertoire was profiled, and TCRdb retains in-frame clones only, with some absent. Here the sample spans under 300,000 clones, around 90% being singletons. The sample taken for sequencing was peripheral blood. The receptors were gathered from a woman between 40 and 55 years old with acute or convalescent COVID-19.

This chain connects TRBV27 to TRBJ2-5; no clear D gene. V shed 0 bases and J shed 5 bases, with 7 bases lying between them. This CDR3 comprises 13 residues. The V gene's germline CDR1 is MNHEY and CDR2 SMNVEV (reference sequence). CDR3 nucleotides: TGTGCCAGCAGTTTATCGGGCCGGGAGACCCAGTACTTC. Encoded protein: CASSLSGRETQYF.

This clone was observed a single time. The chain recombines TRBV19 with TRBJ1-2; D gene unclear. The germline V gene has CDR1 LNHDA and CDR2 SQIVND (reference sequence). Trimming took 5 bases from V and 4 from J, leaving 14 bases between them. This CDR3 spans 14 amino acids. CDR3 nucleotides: TGTGCCAGTAGTTTTCGTGGTTCGGGCTATGGCTACACCTTC. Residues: CASSFRGSGYGYTF.

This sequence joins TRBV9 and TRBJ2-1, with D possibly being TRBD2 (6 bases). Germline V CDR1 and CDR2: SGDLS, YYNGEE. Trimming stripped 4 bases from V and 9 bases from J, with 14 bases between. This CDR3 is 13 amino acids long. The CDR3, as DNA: TGTGCCAGCAGCCCGCGGGGATGGGGTGAGCAGTTCTTC. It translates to CASSPRGWGEQFF.

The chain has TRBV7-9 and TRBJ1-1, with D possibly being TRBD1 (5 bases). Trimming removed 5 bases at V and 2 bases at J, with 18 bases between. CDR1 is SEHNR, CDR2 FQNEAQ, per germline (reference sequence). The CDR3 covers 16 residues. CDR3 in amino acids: CASSHPLAGRNTEAFF. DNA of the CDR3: TGTGCCAGCAGCCACCCCCTCGCAGGGCGAAACACTGAAGCTTTCTTT.

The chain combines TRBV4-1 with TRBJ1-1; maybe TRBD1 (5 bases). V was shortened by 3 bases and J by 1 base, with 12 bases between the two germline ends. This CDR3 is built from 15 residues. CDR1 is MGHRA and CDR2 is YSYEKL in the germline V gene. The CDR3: CASSHFTTGNTEAFF. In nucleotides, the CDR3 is TGCGCCAGCAGCCACTTCACAACAGGGAACACTGAAGCTTTCTTT.

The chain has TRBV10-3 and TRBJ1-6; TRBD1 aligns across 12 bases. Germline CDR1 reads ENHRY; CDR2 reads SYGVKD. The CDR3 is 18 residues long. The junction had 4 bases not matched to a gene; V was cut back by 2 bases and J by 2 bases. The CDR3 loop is CAISEGTGGLAYNSPLHF. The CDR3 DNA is TGTGCCATCAGTGAGGGGACAGGGGGCCTCGCCTATAATTCACCCCTCCACTTT.

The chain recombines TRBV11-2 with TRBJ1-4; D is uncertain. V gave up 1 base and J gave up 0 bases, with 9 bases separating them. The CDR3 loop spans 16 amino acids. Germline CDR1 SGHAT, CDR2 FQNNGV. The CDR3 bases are TGTGCCAGCAGCTTAGCTTTGGCAGCAACTAATGAAAAACTGTTTTTT. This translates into CASSLALAATNEKLFF.

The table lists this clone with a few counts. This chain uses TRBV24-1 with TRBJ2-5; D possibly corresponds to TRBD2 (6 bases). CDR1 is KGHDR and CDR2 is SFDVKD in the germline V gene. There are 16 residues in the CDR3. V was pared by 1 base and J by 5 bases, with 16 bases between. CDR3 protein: CATSDFGGRGLETQYF. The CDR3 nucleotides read TGTGCCACCAGTGATTTTGGTGGCCGGGGACTGGAGACCCAGTACTTC.

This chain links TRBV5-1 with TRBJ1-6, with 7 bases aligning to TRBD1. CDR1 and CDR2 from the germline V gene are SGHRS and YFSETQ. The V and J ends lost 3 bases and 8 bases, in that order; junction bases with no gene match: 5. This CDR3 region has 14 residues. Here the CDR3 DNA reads TGCGCCAGCAGCTACGACAGGGCTCATTCACCCCTCCACTTT. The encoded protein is CASSYDRAHSPLHF.

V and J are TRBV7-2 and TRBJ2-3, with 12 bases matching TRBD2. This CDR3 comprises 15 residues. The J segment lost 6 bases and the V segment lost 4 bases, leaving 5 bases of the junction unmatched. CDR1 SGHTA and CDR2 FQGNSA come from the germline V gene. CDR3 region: CASSSGLAGRDTQYF. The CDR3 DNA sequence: TGTGCCAGCAGCTCGGGACTAGCGGGCAGGGATACGCAGTATTTT. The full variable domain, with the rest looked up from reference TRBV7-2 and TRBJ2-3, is GAGVSQSPSNKVTEKGKDVELRCDPISGHTALYWYRQSLGQGLEFLIYFQGNSAPDKSGLPSDRFSAERTGGSVSTLTIQRTQQEDSAVYLCASSSGLAGRDTQYFGPGTRLTVL.

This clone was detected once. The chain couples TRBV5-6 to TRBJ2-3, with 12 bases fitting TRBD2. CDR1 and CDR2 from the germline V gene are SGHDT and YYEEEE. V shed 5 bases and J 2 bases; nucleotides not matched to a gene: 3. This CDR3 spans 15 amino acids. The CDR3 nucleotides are TGTGCCAGCAGACTAGCGGGGGGTCCCACAGATACGCAGTATTTT. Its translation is CASRLAGGPTDTQYF.

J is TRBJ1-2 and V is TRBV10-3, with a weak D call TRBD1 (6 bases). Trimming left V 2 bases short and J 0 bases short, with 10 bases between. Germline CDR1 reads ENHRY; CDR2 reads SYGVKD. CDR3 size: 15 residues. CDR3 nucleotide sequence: TGTGCCATCAGTGAGCGGGACAACTCTAACTATGGCTACACCTTC. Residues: CAISERDNSNYGYTF.

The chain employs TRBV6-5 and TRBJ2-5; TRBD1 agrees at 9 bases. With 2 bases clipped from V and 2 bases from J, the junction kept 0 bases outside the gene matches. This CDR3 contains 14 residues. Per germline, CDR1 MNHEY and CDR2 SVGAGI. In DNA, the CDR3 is TGTGCCAGCAGTTACGGACAGGGGCAAGAGACCCAGTACTTC. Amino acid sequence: CASSYGQGQETQYF.

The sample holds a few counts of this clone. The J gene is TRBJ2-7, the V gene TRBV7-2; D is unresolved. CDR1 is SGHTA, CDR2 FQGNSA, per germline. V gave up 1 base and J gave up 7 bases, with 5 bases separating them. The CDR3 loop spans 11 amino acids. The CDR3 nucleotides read TGTGCCAGCAGCTTAGGGCGGGAGCAGTACGTC. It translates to CASSLGREQYV.

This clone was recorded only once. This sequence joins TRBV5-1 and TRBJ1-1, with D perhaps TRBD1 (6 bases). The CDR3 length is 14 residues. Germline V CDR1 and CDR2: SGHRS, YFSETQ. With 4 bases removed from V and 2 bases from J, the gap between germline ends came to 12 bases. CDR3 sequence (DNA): TGCGCCAGCAGCCCCGGGACACGAAACACTGAAGCTTTCTTT. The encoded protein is CASSPGTRNTEAFF.

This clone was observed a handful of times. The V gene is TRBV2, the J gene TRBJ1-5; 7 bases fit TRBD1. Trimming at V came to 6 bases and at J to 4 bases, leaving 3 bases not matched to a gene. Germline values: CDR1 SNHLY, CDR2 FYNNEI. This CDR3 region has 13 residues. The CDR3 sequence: CASRETGNQPQHF. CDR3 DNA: TGTGCCAGCAGGGAGACAGGGAATCAGCCCCAGCATTTT.

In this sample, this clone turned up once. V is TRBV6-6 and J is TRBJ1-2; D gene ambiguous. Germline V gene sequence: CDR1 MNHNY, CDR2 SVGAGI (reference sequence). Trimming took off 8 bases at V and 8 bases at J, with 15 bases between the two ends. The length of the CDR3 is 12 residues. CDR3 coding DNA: TGTGCCAGCTCGGCAGGCCGAGAGGGCTACACCTTC. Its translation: CASSAGREGYTF.

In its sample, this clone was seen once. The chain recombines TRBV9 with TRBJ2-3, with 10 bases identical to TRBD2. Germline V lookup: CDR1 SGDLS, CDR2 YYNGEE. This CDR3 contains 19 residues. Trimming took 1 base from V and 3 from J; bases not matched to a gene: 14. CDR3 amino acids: CASSVRGLAGAWNTDTQYF. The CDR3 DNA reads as TGTGCCAGCAGCGTAAGGGGGCTAGCGGGGGCTTGGAATACAGATACGCAGTATTTT.

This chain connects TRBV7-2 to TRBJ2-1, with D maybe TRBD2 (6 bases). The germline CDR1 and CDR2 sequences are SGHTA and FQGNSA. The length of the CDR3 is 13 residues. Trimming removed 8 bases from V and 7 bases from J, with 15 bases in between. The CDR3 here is CASGSRGGNEQFF. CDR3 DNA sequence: TGTGCCAGCGGCTCTCGAGGAGGGAATGAGCAGTTCTTC. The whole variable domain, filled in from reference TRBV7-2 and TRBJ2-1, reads GAGVSQSPSNKVTEKGKDVELRCDPISGHTALYWYRQSLGQGLEFLIYFQGNSAPDKSGLPSDRFSAERTGGSVSTLTIQRTQQEDSAVYLCASGSRGGNEQFFGPGTRLTVL.

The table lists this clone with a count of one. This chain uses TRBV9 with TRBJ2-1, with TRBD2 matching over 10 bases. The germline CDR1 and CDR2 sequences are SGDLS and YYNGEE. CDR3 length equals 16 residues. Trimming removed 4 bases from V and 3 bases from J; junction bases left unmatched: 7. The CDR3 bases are TGTGCCAGCAGCTTGATAGCGGGGGGCGTCTACAATGAGCAGTTCTTC. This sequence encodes CASSLIAGGVYNEQFF.

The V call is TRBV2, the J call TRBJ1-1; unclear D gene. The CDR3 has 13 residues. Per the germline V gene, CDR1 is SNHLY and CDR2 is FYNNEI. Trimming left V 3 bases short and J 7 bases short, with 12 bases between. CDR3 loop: CASSDLELSEAFF. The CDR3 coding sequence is TGTGCCAGCAGTGATTTGGAGTTGAGTGAAGCTTTCTTT.

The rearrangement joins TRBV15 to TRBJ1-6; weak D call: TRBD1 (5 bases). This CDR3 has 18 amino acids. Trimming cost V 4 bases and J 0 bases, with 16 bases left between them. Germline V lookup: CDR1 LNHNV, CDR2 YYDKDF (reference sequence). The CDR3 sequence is CATSNGLGLSSYNSPLHF. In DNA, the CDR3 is TGTGCCACCAGCAATGGACTGGGACTTAGCTCCTATAATTCACCCCTCCACTTT.

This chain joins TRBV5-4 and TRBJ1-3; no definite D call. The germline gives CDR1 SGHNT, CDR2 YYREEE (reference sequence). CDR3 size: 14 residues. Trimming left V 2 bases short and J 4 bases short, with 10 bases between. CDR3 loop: CASSFGGYGNTIYF. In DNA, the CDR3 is TGTGCCAGCAGCTTTGGCGGGTACGGAAACACCATATATTTT.

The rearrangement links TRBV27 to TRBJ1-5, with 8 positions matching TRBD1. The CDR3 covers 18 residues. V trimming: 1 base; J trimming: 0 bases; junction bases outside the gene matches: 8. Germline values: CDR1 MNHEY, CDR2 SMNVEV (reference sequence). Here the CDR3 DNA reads TGTGCCAGCAGTTTATTGCCCAGGGGGCAACTTAGCAATCAGCCCCAGCATTTT. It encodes CASSLLPRGQLSNQPQHF.

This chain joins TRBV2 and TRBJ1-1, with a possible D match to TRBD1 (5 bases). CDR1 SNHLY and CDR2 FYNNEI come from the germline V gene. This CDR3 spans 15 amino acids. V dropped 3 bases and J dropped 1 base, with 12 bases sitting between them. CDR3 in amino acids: CASSDFGGRNTEAFF. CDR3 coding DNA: TGTGCCAGCAGTGACTTCGGGGGGAGGAACACTGAAGCTTTCTTT.

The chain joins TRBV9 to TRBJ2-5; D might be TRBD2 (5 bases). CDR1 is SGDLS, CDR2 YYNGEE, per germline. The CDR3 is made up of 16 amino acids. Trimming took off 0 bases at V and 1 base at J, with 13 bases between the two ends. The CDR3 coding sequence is TGTGCCAGCAGCGTAGGAGGGATGGGGTTCCAAGAGACCCAGTACTTC. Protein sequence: CASSVGGMGFQETQYF.

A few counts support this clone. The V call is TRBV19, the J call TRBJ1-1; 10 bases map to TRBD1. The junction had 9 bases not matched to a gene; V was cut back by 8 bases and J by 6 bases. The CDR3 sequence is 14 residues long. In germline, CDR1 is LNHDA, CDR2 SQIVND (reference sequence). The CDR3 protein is CASERQGARAEAFF. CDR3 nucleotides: TGTGCCAGTGAACGACAGGGGGCGCGTGCTGAAGCTTTCTTT.

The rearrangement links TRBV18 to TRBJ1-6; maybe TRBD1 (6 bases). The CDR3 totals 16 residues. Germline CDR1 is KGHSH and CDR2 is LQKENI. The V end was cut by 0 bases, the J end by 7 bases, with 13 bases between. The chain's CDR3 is CASSPPGGGGNSPLHF. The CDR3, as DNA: TGTGCCAGCTCACCACCAGGAGGGGGAGGGAATTCACCCCTCCACTTT.

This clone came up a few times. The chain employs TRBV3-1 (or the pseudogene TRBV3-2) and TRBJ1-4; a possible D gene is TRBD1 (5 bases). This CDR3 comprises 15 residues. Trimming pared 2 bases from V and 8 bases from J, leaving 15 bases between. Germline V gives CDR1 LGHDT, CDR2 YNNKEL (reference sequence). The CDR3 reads CASSQLAGLREKLFF. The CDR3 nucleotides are TGTGCCAGCAGCCAATTGGCAGGGCTCAGGGAAAAACTGTTTTTT.

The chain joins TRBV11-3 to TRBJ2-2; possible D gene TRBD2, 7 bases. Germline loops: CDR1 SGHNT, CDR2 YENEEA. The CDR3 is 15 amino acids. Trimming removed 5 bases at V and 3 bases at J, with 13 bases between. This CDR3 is CASSPRGGHTGELFF. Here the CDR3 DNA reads TGTGCCAGCAGCCCGAGGGGGGGGCACACCGGGGAGCTGTTTTTT.